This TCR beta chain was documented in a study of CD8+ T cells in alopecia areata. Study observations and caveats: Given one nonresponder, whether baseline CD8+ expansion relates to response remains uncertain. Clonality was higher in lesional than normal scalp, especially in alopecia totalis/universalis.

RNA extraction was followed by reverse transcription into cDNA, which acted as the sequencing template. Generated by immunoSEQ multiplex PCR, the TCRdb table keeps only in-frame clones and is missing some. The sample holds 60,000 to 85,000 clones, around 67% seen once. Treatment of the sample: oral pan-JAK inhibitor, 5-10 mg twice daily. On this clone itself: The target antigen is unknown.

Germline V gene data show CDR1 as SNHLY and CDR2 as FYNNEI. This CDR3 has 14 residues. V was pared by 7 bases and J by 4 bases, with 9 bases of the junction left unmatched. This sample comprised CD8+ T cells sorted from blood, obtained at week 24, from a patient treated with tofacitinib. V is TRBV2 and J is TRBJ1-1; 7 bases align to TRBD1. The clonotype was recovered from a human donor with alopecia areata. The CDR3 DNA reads TGTGCCAGCAAGGGGAGGGGGCAGACCACTGAAGCTTTCTTT. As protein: CASKGRGQTTEAFF.